The sequence of this T cell receptor (beta chain) was determined in a study of OX40 agonist ivuxolimab in advanced cancers. Study information: Three patients had partial responses: one hepatocellular carcinoma, two cutaneous melanoma. Whole-study results and caveats: Some nonresponders also had low normalized T-cell clonal expansion. In the 0.1 to 3.0 mg/kg range, CD4+ and CD8+ blood T cells had expanded clonally by week 6. Expanded clones were, on average, more numerous in CD8+ T cells than in CD4+.

As regards this clone: Its matching antigen is unknown.

The assay was immunoSEQ multiplex PCR, and TCRdb's table has in-frame clones only and misses some. Here the sample spans some 94,000 clones, 80% to 95% being singletons. Per germline, CDR1 MRHNA and CDR2 SNTAGT. Trimming cost V 6 bases and J 6 bases, with 12 bases left between them. The CDR3 runs 13 residues. The V call is TRBV6-4, the J call TRBJ2-1, with D possibly matching TRBD2 (6 bases). This clonotype was sampled from an adult with an advanced solid tumor such as melanoma, head and neck, liver or kidney cancer. The source material was CD4+ or CD8+ T cells sorted from blood, sampled in a trial of the OX40 agonist ivuxolimab. In DNA, the CDR3 is TGTGCCAGCAGACTAGCCCTACCCAATGAGCAGTTCTTC. Residues: CASRLALPNEQFF.